This T cell receptor (beta chain) was profiled in a study of control samples from healthy donors and cancer patients. Assay: immunoSEQ multiplex PCR; the TCRdb copy retains only in-frame clones and omits some. The repertoire holds more than 70,000 clones, with about nine tenths as singletons. The CDR3 is 14 amino acids. Germline V gene lookup returns CDR1 MNHEY and CDR2 SVGAGI. V lost 5 bases, J lost 5 bases, and 15 bases lay in between. The chain uses TRBV6-5 and TRBJ2-5; no clear D. The clonotype comes from a woman aged 25-40 years in good health. The sample comprised blood. The CDR3 DNA follows: TGTGCCAGCAGTAACCTCAAGGGAAGGGAGACCCAGTACTTC. Residues: CASSNLKGRETQYF.